These 27 T cell receptor beta chains were all obtained from the same sample, sequenced in a study of cytomegalovirus exposure and HLA in healthy donors. Sequencing was performed with immunoSEQ multiplex PCR; in TCRdb, only in-frame clones are kept and a portion is missing. The top ten hold about 5% of the sample, which has some 43,000 clones, approximately 90% seen once. The specimen sequenced was PBMCs. The receptor set was obtained from a man aged 18 to 29 in good health and CMV-seronegative.

This chain joins TRBV11-3 and TRBJ2-5; 10 bases are shared with TRBD1. Trimming removed 5 bases from V and 4 bases from J; junction bases left unmatched: 7. CDR3 length equals 15 residues. Germline CDR1 and CDR2: SGHNT and YENEEA. The CDR3 spells CASSPGDRGGETQYF. The CDR3 DNA sequence: TGTGCCAGCAGCCCAGGGGACAGGGGAGGAGAGACCCAGTACTTC.

In this sample, this clone turned up once. The chain employs TRBV6-6 and TRBJ2-5; 8 positions match TRBD2. V shed 6 bases and J 5 bases; nucleotides not matched to a gene: 8. The germline V gene encodes CDR1 MNHNY and CDR2 SVGAGI (reference sequence). CDR3 size: 14 residues. This CDR3 reads CASRRGSGGETQYF. DNA for the CDR3: TGTGCCAGCAGAAGGGGAAGCGGGGGCGAGACCCAGTACTTC.

This chain links TRBV7-2 with TRBJ1-2, with D tentatively TRBD1 (6 bases). Germline V gene lookup returns CDR1 SGHTA and CDR2 FQGNSA. V was clipped by 1 base and J by 1 base, with 10 bases between them. There are 15 residues in the CDR3. In DNA form, the CDR3 reads TGTGCCAGCAGCTTAGAAAGGGGGGGTAACTATGGCTACACCTTC. Residues: CASSLERGGNYGYTF.

The V and J genes are TRBV7-2 and TRBJ1-3, with 7 bases that match TRBD1. The J segment lost 2 bases and the V segment lost 4 bases, leaving 5 bases of the junction unmatched. This CDR3 has 15 amino acids. Per the germline V gene, CDR1 is SGHTA and CDR2 is FQGNSA. The CDR3 here is CASSSGGLPGNTIYF. The CDR3 nucleotides are TGTGCCAGCAGCTCAGGGGGACTCCCTGGAAACACCATATATTTT.

The rearrangement joins TRBV11-1 to TRBJ2-7; D not resolved. V dropped 5 bases and J dropped 1 base, with 15 bases sitting between them. Germline V gene lookup returns CDR1 SGHAT and CDR2 FQDESV (reference sequence). The CDR3 is 15 amino acids. CDR3: CASSLGNSLSYEQYF. In nucleotides, the CDR3 is TGTGCCAGCAGCCTAGGTAATTCCCTTTCCTACGAGCAGTACTTC.

V gene TRBV10-3 combines with J gene TRBJ2-1; TRBD1 agrees at 10 bases. The V gene end was trimmed by 3 bases and the J gene end by 3 bases; junction bases not matched to a gene: 2. This CDR3 is built from 15 residues. Germline CDR1 is ENHRY and CDR2 is SYGVKD. The CDR3 DNA reads TGTGCCATCAGTGACCGGACAGGGGGCTACAATGAGCAGTTCTTC. It is translated as CAISDRTGGYNEQFF.

The gene calls are TRBV29-1 and TRBJ2-5; 9 bases match TRBD2. The V gene's germline CDR1 is SQVTM and CDR2 ANQGSEA. The CDR3 totals 14 residues. V was clipped by 4 bases and J by 1 base; unmatched bases: 4. The CDR3 DNA reads as TGCAGCGTTGGGGGCGGGAGGGCCCAAGAGACCCAGTACTTC. This translates into CSVGGGRAQETQYF. Looking up the rest from reference TRBV29-1 and TRBJ2-5 gives the full variable domain: SAVISQKPSRDICQRGTSLTIQCQVDSQVTMMFWYRQQPGQSLTLIATANQGSEATYESGFVIDKFPISRPNLTFSTLTVSNMSPEDSSIYLCSVGGGRAQETQYFGPGTRLLVL.

The chain recombines TRBV19 with TRBJ2-1; 9 bases align to TRBD2. Looked up from germline, CDR1 is LNHDA and CDR2 is SQIVND (reference sequence). CDR3 length equals 16 residues. V dropped 7 bases and J dropped 5; count of bases not matched to a gene: 12. The CDR3 sequence is CASTPSAGGGDNEQFF. CDR3 DNA: TGTGCCAGTACTCCTAGCGCGGGAGGGGGTGACAATGAGCAGTTCTTC.

Concerning this clone: Being one base from a much bigger clone, this may be a read error. This chain links TRBV7-9 with TRBJ2-7, with TRBD1 matching over 9 bases. Losses at the gene ends were 5 bases for V and 4 bases for J; bases not matched to a gene: 9. Germline lookup yields CDR1 SEHNR and CDR2 FQNEAQ (reference sequence). The CDR3 runs 15 residues. The CDR3: CASSLRDRESYEQYF. Written as DNA, the CDR3 is TGTGCCAGCAGCCTCCGGGACAGGGAATCGTACGAGCAGTACTTC.

Here the CDR3 reads CASTRTGYGNTIYF. Here the CDR3 DNA reads TGTGCCAGCACCAGGACTGGCTATGGAAACACCATATATTTT. V usage is TRBV9 and J usage is TRBJ1-3; D is uncertain. V was pared by 6 bases and J by 3 bases, with 13 bases between. Germline values: CDR1 SGDLS, CDR2 YYNGEE. The CDR3 loop spans 14 amino acids.

The rearrangement links TRBV5-1 to TRBJ2-3; D gene ambiguous. This CDR3 comprises 14 residues. Trimming removed 0 bases from V and 2 bases from J, with 7 bases in between. Germline loops: CDR1 SGHRS, CDR2 YFSETQ. The CDR3 bases are TGCGCCAGCAGCTTGGGACATAACACAGATACGCAGTATTTT. Translated, it gives CASSLGHNTDTQYF.

The chain uses TRBV19 and TRBJ2-5, with TRBD1 matching 9 bases. The CDR3 is 15 amino acids. Trimming cost V 4 bases and J 0 bases; bases outside gene matches: 3. Germline lookup yields CDR1 LNHDA and CDR2 SQIVND (reference sequence). For the CDR3, the DNA is TGTGCCAGTAGTAGTGGACAGGGGTACCAAGAGACCCAGTACTTC. Protein: CASSSGQGYQETQYF.

The chain joins TRBV19 to TRBJ2-7; TRBD2 is a possible D gene (6 bases). The CDR3 sequence is 15 residues long. CDR1 and CDR2 from the germline V gene are LNHDA and SQIVND (reference sequence). The ends were cut back, 4 bases at V and 5 bases at J, with 18 bases in the middle. The CDR3 loop reads CASSTPGGYSNEQYF. The CDR3 nucleotides are TGTGCCAGTAGTACCCCAGGAGGGTATAGCAACGAGCAGTACTTC.

A word on this clone: A junction boundary mismatches the germline segment, possibly from a read error. V is TRBV7-7 and J is TRBJ2-1, with 12 positions matching TRBD2. Looked up from germline, CDR1 is SSHAT and CDR2 is FNYEAQ (reference sequence). The CDR3 totals 17 residues. CDR3: CASSPGTSGHSYNEQFF. CDR3 DNA: TGTGCTAGCAGCCCTGGGACTAGCGGGCACTCCTACAATGAGCAGTTCTTC. The complete variable domain, with remaining parts taken from reference TRBV7-7 and TRBJ2-1, reads GAGVSQSPRYKVTKRGQDVTLRCDPISSHATLYWYQQALGQGPEFLTYFNYEAQPDKSGLPSDRFSAERPEGSISTLTIQRTEQRDSAMYRCASSPGTSGHSYNEQFFGPGTRLTVL.

This clone ranks as medium-sized. The chain carries TRBV6-5 and TRBJ1-1; TRBD1 matches at 8 bases. The CDR3 spans 16 residues. Germline CDR1 reads MNHEY; CDR2 reads SVGAGI. Trimming at V came to 0 bases and at J to 5 bases, leaving 8 bases not matched to a gene. CDR3 bases: TGTGCCAGCAGTTACTCTTCAGGGGGCTGGGGGACTGAAGCTTTCTTT. Its translation is CASSYSSGGWGTEAFF.

The chain employs TRBV5-4 and TRBJ2-3; TRBD2 aligns across 9 bases. With 1 base clipped from V and 3 bases from J, the junction kept 0 bases outside the gene matches. The CDR3 has 14 amino acids. Germline assignment: CDR1 SGHNT and CDR2 YYREEE (reference sequence). The chain's CDR3 is CASSLSGRTDTQYF. Written as DNA, the CDR3 is TGTGCCAGCAGCTTGAGCGGGAGGACAGATACGCAGTATTTT.

This chain connects TRBV5-1 to TRBJ2-5; 7 nucleotides align to TRBD2. This CDR3 region has 15 residues. The J segment lost 3 bases and the V segment lost 0 bases, leaving 5 bases of the junction unmatched. The germline V gene has CDR1 SGHRS and CDR2 YFSETQ. This CDR3 reads CASSLDRLAEETQYF. CDR3 coding DNA: TGCGCCAGCAGCTTGGACCGACTAGCTGAAGAGACCCAGTACTTC.

The genes are TRBV6-5 and TRBJ2-1; D is possibly TRBD2 (6 bases). Per the germline V gene, CDR1 is MNHEY and CDR2 is SVGAGI. Deletions cut 5 bases from V and 7 bases from J, with 12 bases between. The CDR3 consists of 13 residues. Here the CDR3 DNA reads TGTGCCAGCAGTGAACAGGCGGGGAATGAGCAGTTCTTC. Translated: CASSEQAGNEQFF.

This chain uses TRBV6-5 with TRBJ1-1, with 7 bases fitting TRBD1. This CDR3 is 11 amino acids long. J gave up 11 bases and V 5 bases, and 5 bases lay outside the gene matches. Germline V gene lookup returns CDR1 MNHEY and CDR2 SVGAGI. The CDR3 DNA reads as TGTGCCAGCAGTGACAGGGTGTTTGCTTTCTTT. It yields the protein CASSDRVFAFF.

The CDR3: CASSVSSGRGTKNIQYF. The CDR3 DNA reads TGTGCCAGCAGCGTGAGTAGCGGGAGGGGGACCAAAAACATTCAGTACTTC. The chain recombines TRBV9 with TRBJ2-4, with 11 bases aligning to TRBD2. V trimming: 2 bases; J trimming: 2 bases; junction bases outside the gene matches: 6. In germline, CDR1 is SGDLS, CDR2 YYNGEE. The CDR3 is made up of 17 amino acids. Combining the CDR3 with reference TRBV9 and TRBJ2-4 gives the whole variable domain DSGVTQTPKHLITATGQRVTLRCSPRSGDLSVYWYQQSLDQGLQFLIQYYNGEERAKGNILERFSAQQFPDLHSELNLSSLELGDSALYFCASSVSSGRGTKNIQYFGAGTRLSVL.

The sample holds one count of this clone. This chain uses TRBV6-6 with TRBJ2-5, with TRBD1 as a possible D gene (6 bases). The CDR3 contains 13 residues. V dropped 6 bases and J dropped 4 bases, with 12 bases sitting between them. CDR1 and CDR2 (germline): MNHNY, SVGAGI (reference sequence). The CDR3, as DNA: TGTGCCAGCAGCCCACAGGGCCCAGAGACCCAGTACTTC. Residues: CASSPQGPETQYF.

V is TRBV2 and J is TRBJ1-3; D remains ambiguous. In germline, CDR1 is SNHLY, CDR2 FYNNEI. With 4 bases removed from V and 0 bases from J, the gap between germline ends came to 10 bases. The CDR3 totals 15 residues. The CDR3, as DNA: TGTGCCAGCAGTGTATCCACTATCTCTGGAAACACCATATATTTT. Its translation: CASSVSTISGNTIYF. Complete variable domain (other parts from reference TRBV2 and TRBJ1-3): EPEVTQTPSHQVTQMGQEVILRCVPISNHLYFYWYRQILGQKVEFLVSFYNNEISEKSEIFDDQFSVERPDGSNFTLKIRSTKLEDSAMYFCASSVSTISGNTIYFGEGSWLTVV.

The chain employs TRBV9 and TRBJ2-2; 7 bases fit TRBD1. Germline lookup yields CDR1 SGDLS and CDR2 YYNGEE. The V segment lost 4 bases and the J segment 7 bases; nucleotides outside the gene matches: 10. This CDR3 has 15 amino acids. CDR3 coding DNA: TGTGCCAGCAGCTTTCGGACAGGCAAGGGCGGGGAGCTGTTTTTT. Its protein is CASSFRTGKGGELFF.

The chain carries TRBV27 and TRBJ2-1; TRBD2 aligns across 10 bases. The CDR3 consists of 15 residues. Germline V gene lookup returns CDR1 MNHEY and CDR2 SMNVEV (reference sequence). Trimming removed 2 bases from V and 6 bases from J; junction bases left unmatched: 4. CDR3 in amino acids: CASSLVLAGSNEQFF. For the CDR3, the DNA is TGTGCCAGCAGTTTAGTACTAGCGGGAAGCAATGAGCAGTTCTTC.

CDR3 sequence: CASSYGRAGQPQHF. CDR3 sequence (DNA): TGTGCCAGCAGTTACGGCAGGGCAGGTCAGCCCCAGCATTTT. The rearrangement links TRBV6-6 to TRBJ1-5, with a tentative D call TRBD1 (5 bases). The CDR3 sequence is 14 residues long. Trimming left V 2 bases short and J 6 bases short, with 11 bases between. The V gene's germline CDR1 is MNHNY and CDR2 SVGAGI (reference sequence).

By proportion, this clone is medium-sized (0.01 to 0.1%). J is TRBJ1-2 and V is TRBV7-2; 9 bases match TRBD1. The CDR3 has 13 residues. Unmatched junction bases numbered 0, after V lost 3 bases and J lost 4 bases. Per germline, CDR1 SGHTA and CDR2 FQGNSA. The CDR3 DNA is TGTGCCAGCAGCTTGACAGGGGGCTATGGCTACACCTTC. Protein sequence: CASSLTGGYGYTF.

This chain uses TRBV4-3 with TRBJ1-2; D gene unclear. The CDR3 has 14 residues. The V gene lost 1 base and the J gene lost 4 bases, with 10 bases spanning the gap. The germline CDR1 and CDR2 sequences are LGHNA and YSLEER. In nucleotides, the CDR3 is TGCGCCAGCAGCCAAGGTGGGCAGCTCTATGGCTACACCTTC. Encoded protein: CASSQGGQLYGYTF.